This T cell receptor beta chain is drawn from a study of tumor-infiltrating lymphocytes in primary liver carcinoma. Findings and caveats of the study: Tumor-adjacent and tumor-blood pairs showed less overlap than tumor region pairs.

On this clonotype: Its target is unknown.

The authors made TCR beta cDNA from around 500 ng total RNA with a constant-region primer. Modified slightly, ARM-PCR produced TCR beta libraries over three nested multiplex PCR rounds. One entry per CDR3 protein results from TCRdb running MiXCR on the multiplex PCR reads. The sample shows about 180,000 distinct CDR3 sequences, over 50% of them seen only once. RNA was extracted from whole blood without cell sorting, alongside germline DNA. This receptor was obtained from a man in his forties with primary liver carcinoma and hepatitis B virus infection. The sample consisted of peripheral blood.

The CDR3 sequence is CASTRTGAQYEQYF. DNA of the CDR3: TGTGCCAGCACCCGGACGGGGGCCCAGTACGAGCAGTACTTC. The V gene is TRBV11-2, the J gene TRBJ2-7, with D perhaps given as TRBD1 or TRBD2 (6 bases each). This CDR3 contains 14 residues. Germline V gene sequence: CDR1 SGHAT, CDR2 FQNNGV. Trimming pared 7 bases from V and 4 bases from J, leaving 17 bases between.